The 28 T cell receptor beta chains given below trace back to one sample, sequenced in a study of T cells in Graves' hyperthyroidism and ophthalmopathy. The source material, RNA transcripts, was used to amplify TCR beta CDR3 regions. Researchers ran a first-round RT-PCR on the TCR CDR3 using the HTBI primer set. Each CDR3 protein is one row after TCRdb ran MiXCR on the multiplex PCR reads. The table has nearly 600,000 distinct CDR3 sequences, 14% seen once; the top ten hold roughly 7.7%. Material: blood. Receptors were obtained from a woman aged 18-29 years with Graves' ophthalmopathy.

This clonotype came up many times. V gene TRBV6-5 combines with J gene TRBJ1-1; D is undetermined. The V end was cut by 0 bases, the J end by 0 bases, with 14 bases between. Germline values: CDR1 MNHEY, CDR2 SVGAGI. The CDR3 loop spans 17 amino acids. CDR3 nucleotide sequence: TGTGCCAGCAGTTACTCTGACACACCATTGATGAACACTGAAGCTTTCTTT. Protein product: CASSYSDTPLMNTEAFF.

In its sample, this clonotype was seen many times. This chain joins TRBV12-5 and TRBJ1-1; D gene uncertain. CDR1 is LGHNT and CDR2 is FRNRAP in the germline V gene. The CDR3 runs to 11 residues. Trimming removed 5 bases from V and 7 bases from J, with 8 bases in between. The CDR3 loop reads CASGAHREAFF. The CDR3 region has the DNA TGTGCTAGTGGTGCCCATCGTGAAGCTTTCTTT.

At least ten counts were recorded for this clonotype. V gene TRBV29-1 combines with J gene TRBJ2-7; the match to TRBD2 covers 9 bases. Per germline, CDR1 SQVTM and CDR2 ANQGSEA. V shed 5 bases and J 0 bases; nucleotides not matched to a gene: 20. The CDR3 has 19 residues. The CDR3, as DNA: TGCAGCGTTTCCAAAAAGGTGAGAGCGGGAGGCAACCTCTCCTACGAGCAGTACTTC. It yields the protein CSVSKKVRAGGNLSYEQYF.

In this sample, this clonotype turned up a few times. The chain recombines TRBV7-8 with TRBJ1-5, with no clear D. V lost 2 bases to trimming and J lost 1 base, with 9 bases between them. The CDR3 has 15 residues. Germline assignment: CDR1 SGHVS and CDR2 FQNEAQ. The CDR3 nucleotides read TGTGCCAGCAGCTTATATAGGGAAAGCAATCAGCCCCAGCATTTT. As protein: CASSLYRESNQPQHF.

This clonotype was counted many times. The chain carries TRBV5-1 and TRBJ2-5, with TRBD1 identical over 11 bases. From germline, CDR1 is SGHRS and CDR2 YFSETQ. The CDR3 runs 15 residues. The V gene end was trimmed by 3 bases and the J gene end by 4 bases; junction bases not matched to a gene: 5. The CDR3 coding sequence is TGCGCCAGCAGCTATTCCGGGACAGGGGGAGAGACCCAGTACTTC. This translates into CASSYSGTGGETQYF.

This clonotype was seen many times. J is TRBJ2-5 and V is TRBV29-1; the D is unclear. The V end was cut by 7 bases, the J end by 1 base, with 13 bases between. This CDR3 spans 13 amino acids. The germline gives CDR1 SQVTM, CDR2 ANQGSEA. The CDR3 sequence: CSAGDQVQETQYF. The CDR3 region has the DNA TGCAGCGCCGGAGACCAGGTCCAAGAGACCCAGTACTTC. Full variable domain (rest looked up from reference TRBV29-1 and TRBJ2-5): SAVISQKPSRDICQRGTSLTIQCQVDSQVTMMFWYRQQPGQSLTLIATANQGSEATYESGFVIDKFPISRPNLTFSTLTVSNMSPEDSSIYLCSAGDQVQETQYFGPGTRLLVL.

The table lists this clonotype with a few counts. The rearrangement joins TRBV5-1 to TRBJ1-2, with D possibly being TRBD1 (6 bases). The CDR3 totals 15 residues. Germline CDR1 is SGHRS and CDR2 is YFSETQ. Trimming left V 2 bases short and J 8 bases short, with 19 bases between. CDR3 DNA: TGCGCCAGCAGCTTAGACGGACAGCTTACCTCGGGCTACACCTTC. Translated: CASSLDGQLTSGYTF.

This clonotype was counted many times. This chain connects TRBV6-1 to TRBJ2-4; D is unclear. V gave up 3 bases and J gave up 4 bases, with 16 bases separating them. Looked up from germline, CDR1 is MNHNS and CDR2 is SASEGT. This CDR3 region has 16 residues. The CDR3 loop is CASSDFGLGPKNIQYF. The CDR3 DNA reads as TGTGCCAGCAGTGATTTTGGGCTTGGACCGAAAAACATTCAGTACTTC.

This clonotype was seen at least ten times. The gene calls are TRBV7-9 and TRBJ1-5, with D possibly matching TRBD1 (5 bases). The CDR3 has 16 amino acids. The germline CDR1 and CDR2 sequences are SEHNR and FQNEAQ (reference sequence). Trimming took off 4 bases at V and 2 bases at J, with 15 bases between the two ends. The CDR3 loop is CASSYAGPEGNQPQHF. CDR3 bases: TGTGCCAGCAGCTACGCAGGGCCGGAGGGCAATCAGCCCCAGCATTTT.

This clonotype has just a few counts. The genes are TRBV11-2 and TRBJ2-6; no definite D call. Germline V gene data show CDR1 as SGHAT and CDR2 as FQNNGV. V lost 0 bases to trimming and J lost 1 base, with 7 bases between them. The CDR3 consists of 16 residues. The chain's CDR3 is CASSLERYSGANVLTF. CDR3 sequence (DNA): TGTGCCAGCAGCTTAGAAAGGTATTCTGGGGCCAACGTCCTGACTTTC.

The CDR3, as DNA: TGCAGTGCTCCCAACACGGGTGCAACTAATGAAAAACTGTTTTTT. Translating gives CSAPNTGATNEKLFF. The rearrangement joins TRBV20-1 to TRBJ1-4; the D is unclear. The germline V gene encodes CDR1 DFQATT and CDR2 SNEGSKA (reference sequence). This CDR3 comprises 15 residues. V lost 5 bases to trimming and J lost 0 bases, with 13 bases between them.

This clonotype was observed many times. This rearrangement joins TRBV7-3 to TRBJ2-7; D unresolved. The ends were cut back, 1 base at V and 2 bases at J, with 12 bases in the middle. The CDR3 spans 15 residues. Per germline, CDR1 SGHTA and CDR2 FQGTGA. CDR3 residues: CASSLNQASPYEQYF. CDR3 DNA: TGTGCCAGCAGCTTAAATCAGGCGTCCCCCTACGAGCAGTACTTC.

The V gene is TRBV19, the J gene TRBJ1-5, with D unclear. Germline V gene sequence: CDR1 LNHDA, CDR2 SQIVND (reference sequence). The CDR3 loop spans 15 amino acids. Deletions cut 9 bases from V and 0 bases from J, with 15 bases between. The CDR3: CASRPTDYSNQPQHF. The CDR3 bases are TGTGCCAGCCGGCCCACAGACTATAGCAATCAGCCCCAGCATTTT.

The rearrangement joins TRBV4-1 to TRBJ2-7; 11 positions agree with TRBD2. The CDR3 sequence is 17 residues long. CDR1 is MGHRA and CDR2 is YSYEKL in the germline V gene. J gave up 3 bases and V 4 bases, and 11 bases lay outside the gene matches. The CDR3 nucleotides read TGCGCCAGCAGCCCCCTCCTAACCGGGACTAGCGGCTACGAGCAGTACTTC. This sequence encodes CASSPLLTGTSGYEQYF.

This clonotype was picked up a small number of times. The chain carries TRBV5-1 and TRBJ2-5; D is uncertain. CDR1 and CDR2 from the germline V gene are SGHRS and YFSETQ. The CDR3 length is 14 residues. V was cut by 0 bases and J by 1 base, with 7 bases left in between. As DNA, the CDR3 is TGCGCCAGCAGCTTGGCAGCTACCCAAGAGACCCAGTACTTC. It codes for CASSLAATQETQYF.

This clonotype was detected many times. The chain has TRBV29-1 and TRBJ1-2; tentative D call: TRBD1 (5 bases). This CDR3 is 14 amino acids long. Germline loops: CDR1 SQVTM, CDR2 ANQGSEA. Trimming left V 7 bases short and J 4 bases short, with 19 bases between. CDR3 sequence (DNA): TGCAGCGCTCGAGACAGCGAACCCTTCTATGGCTACACCTTC. Translated: CSARDSEPFYGYTF.

This clonotype has at least ten counts. This rearrangement joins TRBV6-2 or TRBV6-3 to TRBJ1-2, with D uncertain. The CDR3 contains 13 residues. The V end was cut by 6 bases, the J end by 8 bases, with 16 bases between. CDR1 and CDR2 from the germline V gene are MNHEY and SVGEGT. The CDR3 loop reads CASSPTESRGYTF. The CDR3, as DNA: TGTGCCAGCAGCCCAACAGAAAGTCGGGGCTACACCTTC.

The sample holds a few counts of this clonotype. J is TRBJ1-4 and V is TRBV25-1; 9 bases line up with TRBD1. This CDR3 comprises 16 residues. V dropped 6 bases and J dropped 7; count of bases not matched to a gene: 12. Per germline, CDR1 MGHDK and CDR2 SYGVNS. The CDR3 coding sequence is TGTGCCAGCAGCGCAGGAAGAAGGACAGGGGCTGAAAAACTGTTTTTT. It specifies CASSAGRRTGAEKLFF.

Points on this clonotype: A read error is possible here, since a much larger clone lies one base away. The CDR3 DNA reads as TGTGCCAGCAGTTACAGTTTAAGTGACACCAGCCCCTACGAGCAGTACTTC. It translates to CASSYSLSDTSPYEQYF. This chain uses TRBV6-9 with TRBJ2-7; no reliable D call. Germline-derived CDR1 and CDR2 are MNHGY and SVAAGI. The CDR3 consists of 17 residues. V shed 3 bases and J shed 2 bases, with 20 bases lying between them.

This clonotype appeared many times. This chain links TRBV6-5 with TRBJ1-5; TRBD1 aligns across 7 bases. The CDR3 consists of 15 residues. The germline V gene encodes CDR1 MNHEY and CDR2 SVGAGI. V dropped 2 bases and J dropped 0; count of bases not matched to a gene: 1. CDR3 region: CASSYDRDSNQPQHF. CDR3 in DNA: TGTGCCAGCAGTTACGACAGGGATAGCAATCAGCCCCAGCATTTT.

This clonotype was detected many times. The chain employs TRBV27 and TRBJ2-7; 7 bases are shared with TRBD2. Germline V gene sequence: CDR1 MNHEY, CDR2 SMNVEV (reference sequence). J was trimmed by 3 bases and V by 5 bases; bases with no gene match: 10. The CDR3 spans 15 residues. The DNA of the CDR3 is TGTGCCAGCAGTCTGATTGGGGGAGGGTTCTACGAGCAGTACTTC. Protein sequence: CASSLIGGGFYEQYF.

Regarding this clonotype: At one end, the junction sequence differs from germline, possibly due to a read error. In DNA, the CDR3 is TGTGCCAGCAGCCTCGGGAGGGTCGTCCAAGAGACCCAGTACTTC. This sequence encodes CASSLGRVVQETQYF. The chain couples TRBV5-1 to TRBJ2-5; 8 positions agree with TRBD2. Germline V lookup: CDR1 SGHRS, CDR2 YFSETQ. This CDR3 has 15 amino acids.

This clonotype was detected only a few times. J is TRBJ2-7 and V is TRBV12-3 or TRBV12-4; D not resolved. The CDR3 sequence is 14 residues long. Trimming left V 3 bases short and J 0 bases short, with 9 bases between. CDR3 coding DNA: TGTGCCAGCAGTTTCGGGCAGGACTCCTACGAGCAGTACTTC. Residues: CASSFGQDSYEQYF.

This clonotype has at least ten counts. The chain recombines TRBV11-2 with TRBJ2-7, with 8 positions matching TRBD1. This CDR3 contains 14 residues. Trimming took 1 base from V and 5 from J; bases not matched to a gene: 4. Germline CDR1 and CDR2: SGHAT and FQNNGV. Here the CDR3 reads CASSLGTGQHEQYF. The CDR3, as DNA: TGTGCCAGCAGCTTAGGGACAGGGCAACACGAGCAGTACTTC.

This clonotype showed up many times. The chain has TRBV28 and TRBJ1-6; TRBD1 matches at 7 bases. The CDR3 has 15 amino acids. CDR1 is MDHEN and CDR2 is SYDVKM in the germline V gene. The V segment lost 6 bases and the J segment 10 bases; nucleotides outside the gene matches: 12. CDR3 nucleotide sequence: TGTGCCAGCAGCCCGGGGAGGGGGCGCATCTCACCCCTCCACTTT. It encodes CASSPGRGRISPLHF.

The chain is built from TRBV28 and TRBJ1-2; 8 nucleotides line up with TRBD1. Germline CDR1 reads MDHEN; CDR2 reads SYDVKM. V lost 5 bases and J lost 7; bases outside the gene matches: 6. This CDR3 is built from 13 residues. The CDR3 region is CASSLQGAVGYTF. The DNA of the CDR3 is TGTGCCAGCAGTCTTCAGGGGGCGGTTGGCTACACCTTC.

This chain joins TRBV20-1 and TRBJ2-6; D possibly corresponds to TRBD1 (6 bases). Trimming stripped 2 bases from V and 0 bases from J, with 26 bases between. Per the germline V gene, CDR1 is DFQATT and CDR2 is SNEGSKA (reference sequence). CDR3 length: 21 residues. The CDR3 loop is CSARPRKQGPRAYSGANVLTF. Written as DNA, the CDR3 is TGCAGTGCTAGACCACGCAAACAGGGCCCTCGTGCCTACTCTGGGGCCAACGTCCTGACTTTC.

Ten or more counts support this clonotype. V and J are TRBV6-2 or TRBV6-3 and TRBJ2-7; 11 nucleotides agree with TRBD2. Germline values: CDR1 MNHEY, CDR2 SVGEGT. V shed 1 base, J shed 5 bases, and the junction held 4 bases outside the gene matches. The CDR3 covers 15 residues. The CDR3: CASSYLTSGKHEQYF. Here the CDR3 DNA reads TGTGCCAGCAGTTACTTGACTAGCGGGAAACACGAGCAGTACTTC.